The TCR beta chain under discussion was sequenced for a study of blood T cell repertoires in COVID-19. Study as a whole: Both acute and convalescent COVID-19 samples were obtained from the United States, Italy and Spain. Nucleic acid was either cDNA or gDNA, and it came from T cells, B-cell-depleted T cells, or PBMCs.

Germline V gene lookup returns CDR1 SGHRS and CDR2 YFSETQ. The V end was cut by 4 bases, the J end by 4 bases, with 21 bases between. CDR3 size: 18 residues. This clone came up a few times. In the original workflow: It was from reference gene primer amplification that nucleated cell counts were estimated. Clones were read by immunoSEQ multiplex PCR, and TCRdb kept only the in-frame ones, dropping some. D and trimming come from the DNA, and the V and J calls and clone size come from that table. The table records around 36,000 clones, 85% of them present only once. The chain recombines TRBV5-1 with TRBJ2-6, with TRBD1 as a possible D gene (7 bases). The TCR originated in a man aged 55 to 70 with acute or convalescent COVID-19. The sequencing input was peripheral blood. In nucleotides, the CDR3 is TGCGCCAGCAGCCCCCTGGAGGGGGCAGCTTCAGGGGCCAACGTCCTGACTTTC. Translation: CASSPLEGAASGANVLTF.